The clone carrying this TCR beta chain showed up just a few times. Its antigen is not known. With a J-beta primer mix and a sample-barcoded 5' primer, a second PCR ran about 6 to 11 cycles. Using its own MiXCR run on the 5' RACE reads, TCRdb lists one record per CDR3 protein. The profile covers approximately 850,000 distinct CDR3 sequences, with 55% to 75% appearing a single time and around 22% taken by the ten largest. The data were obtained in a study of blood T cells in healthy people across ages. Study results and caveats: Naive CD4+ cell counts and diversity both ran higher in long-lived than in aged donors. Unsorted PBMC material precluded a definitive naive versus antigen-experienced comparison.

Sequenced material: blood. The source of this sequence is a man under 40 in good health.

The CDR3 protein is CATSRSLRTVLYQPQHF. The CDR3 coding sequence is TGTGCCACCAGCAGAAGCTTGCGGACAGTTCTTTATCAGCCCCAGCATTTT. The chain joins TRBV15 to TRBJ1-5; D perhaps matches TRBD1 (6 bases). From germline, CDR1 is LNHNV and CDR2 YYDKDF (reference sequence). The V gene lost 2 bases and the J gene lost 5 bases, with 19 bases spanning the gap. This CDR3 has 17 residues.